There are a few counts of the clone carrying this T cell receptor (beta chain). The antigen is unknown. This sample is drawn from a study of glioma-infiltrating T cells after dendritic cell vaccination. Points from the study as a whole: The cohort had few patients with full blood and tumor sets.

Time point reported: after dendritic cell vaccination, including at tumor progression/relapse. The immunoSEQ assay amplified TCRB CDR3 from up to 2 ug DNA. The primer mix had 60 V beta and 13 J beta primers. The data were produced by immunoSEQ multiplex PCR, yet TCRdb's version contains in-frame clones alone and is incomplete. The sample records tens of thousands of clones, roughly four fifths being singletons. The CDR3 is 17 residues long. The V gene's germline CDR1 is SGHTA and CDR2 FQGNSA. Deletions cut 0 bases from V and 0 bases from J, with 12 bases between. This TCR was sampled from a human donor with glioblastoma. The source material was blood, sampled after dendritic cell vaccination. The rearrangement links TRBV7-2 to TRBJ1-5; D might be TRBD1 (5 bases). The CDR3 DNA reads as TGTGCCAGCAGCTTAGCGCAGGGCTGGTATAGCAATCAGCCCCAGCATTTT. Translation gives CASSLAQGWYSNQPQHF.